The next 19 T cell receptor beta chains were all read from a single sample in a study of cytomegalovirus exposure and HLA in healthy donors. The PCR contained 60 Vbeta and 13 Jbeta primers. TCRdb's copy holds only in-frame clones and misses some; the assay was immunoSEQ multiplex PCR. The sample includes 150,000 to 200,000 clones, approximately 82% seen only once; the top ten take around 2.1%. Sequencing used PBMCs. The receptors shown here come from a woman aged 18-30 years in good health and CMV-seropositive.

This clone turned up a few times. This sequence joins TRBV6-6 and TRBJ1-2, with 8 bases lining up with TRBD1. The CDR3 length is 14 residues. V gave up 5 bases and J gave up 7 bases; unmatched junction bases: 9. Germline V gene sequence: CDR1 MNHNY, CDR2 SVGAGI (reference sequence). For the CDR3, the DNA is TGTGCCAGCAGTACCCCAGACAGGGGAGGTGGCTACACCTTC. Its protein is CASSTPDRGGGYTF.

The V gene is TRBV11-2, the J gene TRBJ2-2; D not resolved. With 2 bases removed from V and 5 bases from J, the gap between germline ends came to 6 bases. Germline values: CDR1 SGHAT, CDR2 FQNNGV. This CDR3 spans 13 amino acids. The CDR3 region is CASSLSPTGELFF. The CDR3 DNA sequence: TGTGCCAGCAGCTTAAGCCCTACCGGGGAGCTGTTTTTT. The full variable domain, in which reference TRBV11-2 and TRBJ2-2 provide the parts outside the CDR3, is EAGVAQSPRYKIIEKRQSVAFWCNPISGHATLYWYQQILGQGPKLLIQFQNNGVVDDSQLPKDRFSAERLKGVDSTLKIQPAKLEDSAVYLCASSLSPTGELFFGEGSRLTVL.

CDR3 sequence (DNA): TGTGCCAGCAGCTTAATCGGGGCGGGAACCGGGGAGCTGTTTTTT. Translated: CASSLIGAGTGELFF. V is TRBV7-9 and J is TRBJ2-2, with a tentative D call TRBD2 (6 bases). The CDR3 totals 15 residues. Trimming removed 2 bases from V and 5 bases from J, with 12 bases in between. The germline V gene encodes CDR1 SEHNR and CDR2 FQNEAQ (reference sequence).

This clone was detected only once. The rearrangement links TRBV28 to TRBJ1-2; unclear D gene. Germline assignment: CDR1 MDHEN and CDR2 SYDVKM. Trimming removed 3 bases at V and 1 base at J, with 6 bases between. The CDR3 spans 13 residues. The chain's CDR3 is CASSFQFNYGYTF. CDR3 coding DNA: TGTGCCAGCAGTTTCCAGTTTAACTATGGCTACACCTTC.

The chain employs TRBV5-4 and TRBJ2-5, with TRBD2 identical over 7 bases. The V and J ends lost 0 bases and 4 bases, in that order; junction bases with no gene match: 9. CDR3 length: 16 amino acids. Germline CDR1 SGHNT, CDR2 YYREEE (reference sequence). CDR3 nucleotides: TGTGCCAGCAGCTTGGATCCAGCGGGGAGAGGAGAGACCCAGTACTTC. The encoded protein is CASSLDPAGRGETQYF. Based on the CDR3 plus reference TRBV5-4 and TRBJ2-5, the full variable domain is ETGVTQSPTHLIKTRGQQVTLRCSSQSGHNTVSWYQQALGQGPQFIFQYYREEENGRGNFPPRFSGLQFPNYSSELNVNALELDDSALYLCASSLDPAGRGETQYFGPGTRLLVL.

This clone has more than one count but fewer than ten. The rearrangement links TRBV6-6 to TRBJ1-5, with unresolved D. The germline gives CDR1 MNHNY, CDR2 SVGAGI (reference sequence). The CDR3 has 13 residues. The germline V and J ends were trimmed by 7 bases and 5 bases, with 12 bases remaining between them. CDR3 in DNA: TGTGCCAGCACGGTCGCCTCCGATCAGCCCCAGCATTTT. This sequence encodes CASTVASDQPQHF.

V usage is TRBV5-1 and J usage is TRBJ2-1; TRBD1 might be the D (6 bases). The CDR3 contains 13 residues. CDR1 SGHRS and CDR2 YFSETQ come from the germline V gene. V was clipped by 0 bases and J by 14 bases, with 15 bases between them. The CDR3 loop reads CASSLEGTSHEFF. CDR3 DNA sequence: TGCGCCAGCAGCTTGGAGGGGACAAGTCACGAGTTCTTC.

The chain employs TRBV11-3 and TRBJ2-5; no definite D call. The germline V and J ends were trimmed by 5 bases and 5 bases, with 15 bases remaining between them. CDR3 length equals 14 residues. Per the germline V gene, CDR1 is SGHNT and CDR2 is YENEEA. The CDR3 here is CASSRALEEETQYF. The CDR3 DNA reads as TGTGCCAGCAGCCGAGCGCTGGAAGAGGAGACCCAGTACTTC.

The chain couples TRBV7-6 to TRBJ2-7; 7 positions agree with TRBD2. The V gene end was trimmed by 4 bases and the J gene end by 0 bases; junction bases not matched to a gene: 6. CDR1 and CDR2 (germline): SGHVS, FNYEAQ. This CDR3 has 15 amino acids. CDR3 in DNA: TGTGCCAGCAGCTCGGTCGGCGGGGGCTCCTACGAGCAGTACTTC. It yields the protein CASSSVGGGSYEQYF.

The chain joins TRBV30 to TRBJ2-7, with 7 bases fitting TRBD1. V was clipped by 4 bases and J by 3 bases; unmatched bases: 15. This CDR3 is 16 amino acids long. Germline loops: CDR1 GTSNPN, CDR2 SVGIG (reference sequence). CDR3 loop: CAWNKDRSDPLYEQYF. The CDR3 region has the DNA TGTGCCTGGAACAAGGACAGGTCAGACCCTCTCTACGAGCAGTACTTC.

This chain connects TRBV15 to TRBJ1-1, with 10 bases lining up with TRBD1. CDR1 and CDR2 from the germline V gene are LNHNV and YYDKDF (reference sequence). The V and J ends lost 3 bases and 3 bases, in that order; junction bases with no gene match: 4. The CDR3 sequence is 15 residues long. In DNA, the CDR3 is TGTGCCACCAGCAGGGACGGGACAGGGGACACTGAAGCTTTCTTT. Its protein product is CATSRDGTGDTEAFF. The full variable domain, rest sourced from reference TRBV15 and TRBJ1-1, is DAMVIQNPRYQVTQFGKPVTLSCSQTLNHNVMYWYQQKSSQAPKLLFHYYDKDFNNEADTPDNFQSRRPNTSFCFLDIRSPGLGDTAMYLCATSRDGTGDTEAFFGQGTRLTVV.

Only a few counts were recorded for this clone. The gene calls are TRBV6-4 and TRBJ2-2; 7 nucleotides match TRBD2. Trimming at V came to 3 bases and at J to 5 bases, leaving 9 bases not matched to a gene. The CDR3 extends over 16 amino acids. CDR1 is MRHNA and CDR2 is SNTAGT in the germline V gene. The CDR3 spells CASSENRGGETGELFF. The CDR3 region has the DNA TGTGCCAGCAGTGAAAACCGCGGGGGTGAGACCGGGGAGCTGTTTTTT.

This clone was picked up a small number of times. The gene calls are TRBV6-4 and TRBJ2-3; 11 positions match TRBD2. Losses at the gene ends were 8 bases for V and 4 bases for J; bases not matched to a gene: 8. CDR1 and CDR2 (germline): MRHNA, SNTAGT. The CDR3 contains 15 residues. CDR3 DNA sequence: TGTGCCAGCGGGAACACTAGCGGGGGCCCAGATACGCAGTATTTT. It specifies CASGNTSGGPDTQYF.

This clone appeared once. This rearrangement joins TRBV6-1 to TRBJ1-5, with 9 positions matching TRBD1. V lost 4 bases, J lost 0 bases, and 7 bases stayed unmatched. From germline, CDR1 is MNHNS and CDR2 SASEGT. CDR3 length: 17 amino acids. The CDR3 nucleotides read TGTGCCAGCAGTGCCGGGACAGGGCCTTATAGCAATCAGCCCCAGCATTTT. Protein product: CASSAGTGPYSNQPQHF.

V usage is TRBV7-9 and J usage is TRBJ2-5, with 7 bases fitting TRBD2. The CDR3 length is 13 residues. Germline V gene data show CDR1 as SEHNR and CDR2 as FQNEAQ (reference sequence). V shed 6 bases and J 6 bases; nucleotides not matched to a gene: 7. The CDR3 is CASSMTSRKTQYF. The DNA of the CDR3 is TGTGCCAGCAGTATGACTAGCCGTAAGACCCAGTACTTC.

This clone showed up just a few times. The J gene is TRBJ2-5, the V gene TRBV2; D call uncertain. V gave up 6 bases and J gave up 2 bases, with 7 bases separating them. The CDR3 extends over 12 amino acids. Per germline, CDR1 SNHLY and CDR2 FYNNEI. CDR3 coding DNA: TGTGCCAGCAGCGACTTACAAGAGACCCAGTACTTC. Translation: CASSDLQETQYF.

The gene calls are TRBV6-1 and TRBJ2-3; 9 positions agree with TRBD2. Germline V gives CDR1 MNHNS, CDR2 SASEGT. J lost 2 bases, V lost 8 bases, and 8 bases had no gene match. The CDR3 contains 15 residues. CDR3 DNA: TGTGCCAGCGGGGGCGGGGGGGGCTACACAGATACGCAGTATTTT. It is translated as CASGGGGGYTDTQYF.

The V call is TRBV2, the J call TRBJ2-3; TRBD1 agrees at 7 bases. Germline loops: CDR1 SNHLY, CDR2 FYNNEI. The ends lost 7 bases at V and 3 bases at J; junction bases unmatched: 7. This CDR3 is built from 14 residues. The CDR3 nucleotides read TGTGCCAGCAAAAGACAGGGCGGGACAGATACGCAGTATTTT. This codes for CASKRQGGTDTQYF. The whole variable domain, filled in from reference TRBV2 and TRBJ2-3, reads EPEVTQTPSHQVTQMGQEVILRCVPISNHLYFYWYRQILGQKVEFLVSFYNNEISEKSEIFDDQFSVERPDGSNFTLKIRSTKLEDSAMYFCASKRQGGTDTQYFGPGTRLTVL.

This chain joins TRBV28 and TRBJ1-1; 9 bases align to TRBD1. This CDR3 is 15 amino acids long. CDR1 is MDHEN and CDR2 is SYDVKM in the germline V gene. The V segment lost 1 base and the J segment 3 bases; nucleotides outside the gene matches: 3. CDR3 sequence (DNA): TGTGCCAGCAGTTTATCCACAGGGGGCTACACTGAAGCTTTCTTT. Its protein product is CASSLSTGGYTEAFF. Drawing the rest from reference TRBV28 and TRBJ1-1, the complete variable domain is DVKVTQSSRYLVKRTGEKVFLECVQDMDHENMFWYRQDPGLGLRLIYFSYDVKMKEKGDIPEGYSVSREKKERFSLILESASTNQTSMYLCASSLSTGGYTEAFFGQGTRLTVV.